What follows are 16 T cell receptor beta chains derived from one specimen sequenced in a study of T cell responses to AZD1222 COVID-19 vaccine. The protocol was immunoSEQ multiplex PCR, while the TCRdb copy is restricted to in-frame clones and leaves out a portion. The profile shows 70,000 to 95,000 clones, roughly 86% of them singletons. The sequences come from peripheral blood, collected on day 0 of MenACWY control vaccination. These receptors all stem from an adult in good health.

The J gene is TRBJ1-4, the V gene TRBV19; D not resolved. The CDR3 is 14 amino acids. Trimming pared 4 bases from V and 5 bases from J, leaving 11 bases between. From germline, CDR1 is LNHDA and CDR2 SQIVND (reference sequence). The CDR3, as DNA: TGTGCCAGTAGTAAACCCGGGATGAATGAAAAACTGTTTTTT. Protein product: CASSKPGMNEKLFF.

This clone was found a few times. Other DNA sequences within the sample encode an identical CDR3. V gene TRBV6-5 combines with J gene TRBJ1-2; D not certain. The V end lost 0 bases, the J end lost 7 bases, and 9 bases lay between the germline ends. The CDR3 contains 13 residues. Per germline, CDR1 MNHEY and CDR2 SVGAGI. This CDR3 is CASSYSGEGGYTF. The CDR3 nucleotides read TGTGCCAGCAGTTACTCTGGGGAGGGTGGCTACACCTTC.

The rearrangement uses TRBV6-5 and TRBJ1-6; D unclear. The length of the CDR3 is 12 residues. CDR1 is MNHEY and CDR2 is SVGAGI in the germline V gene. V gave up 6 bases and J gave up 10 bases, with 10 bases separating them. The DNA for the CDR3 is TGTGCCAGCAGGGCCGGAGAATCACCCCTCCACTTT. This sequence encodes CASRAGESPLHF.

V and J are TRBV10-3 and TRBJ2-7; the match to TRBD1 covers 11 bases. In germline, CDR1 is ENHRY, CDR2 SYGVKD. V dropped 6 bases and J dropped 3; count of bases not matched to a gene: 10. The CDR3 is made up of 16 amino acids. The CDR3 loop is CAISKDRGPFFYEQYF. The DNA for the CDR3 is TGTGCCATCAGCAAGGACAGGGGGCCTTTTTTCTACGAGCAGTACTTC.

This rearrangement joins TRBV11-3 to TRBJ2-6; TRBD1 agrees at 12 bases. Trimming cost V 5 bases and J 0 bases; bases outside gene matches: 11. CDR3 length: 20 residues. Germline V CDR1 and CDR2: SGHNT, YENEEA. The CDR3 sequence is CASSPGERDRGRSGANVLTF. Written as DNA, the CDR3 is TGTGCCAGCAGCCCCGGTGAGCGGGACAGGGGGCGCTCTGGGGCCAACGTCCTGACTTTC.

The V gene is TRBV15, the J gene TRBJ2-1; 7 nucleotides align to TRBD1. CDR3 length: 15 amino acids. The germline gives CDR1 LNHNV, CDR2 YYDKDF (reference sequence). The junction had 7 bases not matched to a gene; V was cut back by 1 base and J by 7 bases. The CDR3 region is CATSRGEGAGNEQFF. In DNA form, the CDR3 reads TGTGCCACCAGCAGAGGTGAGGGGGCGGGTAATGAGCAGTTCTTC.

The chain joins TRBV6-5 to TRBJ2-3; D is possibly TRBD2 (6 bases). CDR3 length: 15 residues. CDR1 and CDR2 from the germline V gene are MNHEY and SVGAGI. V gave up 0 bases and J gave up 4 bases, with 11 bases separating them. CDR3 sequence reads: CASSYSPGEADTQYF. The DNA for the CDR3 is TGTGCCAGCAGTTACTCACCTGGGGAGGCAGATACGCAGTATTTT.

The chain is built from TRBV3-1 (or the pseudogene TRBV3-2) and TRBJ2-2; TRBD1 is a possible D gene (5 bases). CDR1 and CDR2 from the germline V gene are LGHDT and YNNKEL (reference sequence). The CDR3 extends over 16 amino acids. V was shortened by 8 bases and J by 2 bases, with 18 bases between the two germline ends. This CDR3 is CASDYRRDINTGELFF. Written as DNA, the CDR3 is TGTGCCAGCGATTACAGGCGAGACATTAACACCGGGGAGCTGTTTTTT.

The count of this clone is one. The V call is TRBV15, the J call TRBJ2-7; possible D gene TRBD2, 6 bases. Germline CDR1 reads LNHNV; CDR2 reads YYDKDF (reference sequence). This CDR3 region has 13 residues. Trimming took off 1 base at V and 8 bases at J, with 12 bases between the two ends. CDR3 protein: CATSRGHSGQQYF. The CDR3 DNA reads as TGTGCCACCAGCAGAGGTCATAGCGGACAGCAGTACTTC.

The V gene is TRBV7-9, the J gene TRBJ1-2; D possibly corresponds to TRBD1 (5 bases). Germline CDR1 reads SEHNR; CDR2 reads FQNEAQ (reference sequence). The CDR3 spans 13 residues. V shed 3 bases and J shed 8 bases, with 13 bases lying between them. The CDR3 sequence is CASSFVSGEGYTF. For the CDR3, the DNA is TGTGCCAGCAGCTTTGTGTCGGGGGAAGGCTACACCTTC.

The chain uses TRBV5-6 and TRBJ1-3; D remains ambiguous. V gave up 1 base and J gave up 0 bases, with 11 bases separating them. Germline values: CDR1 SGHDT, CDR2 YYEEEE. The CDR3 covers 16 residues. The CDR3 loop is CASSLLPGNSGNTIYF. Here the CDR3 DNA reads TGTGCCAGCAGCTTGCTTCCCGGAAACTCTGGAAACACCATATATTTT.

The sample holds a few counts of this clone. J is TRBJ2-1 and V is TRBV7-2, with unresolved D. This CDR3 contains 13 residues. The V gene lost 2 bases and the J gene lost 7 bases, with 9 bases spanning the gap. The germline V gene has CDR1 SGHTA and CDR2 FQGNSA. The CDR3 here is CASSLYQKNEQFF. CDR3 in DNA: TGTGCCAGCAGCTTATACCAAAAAAATGAGCAGTTCTTC.

The V call is TRBV2, the J call TRBJ2-2; D not resolved. Looked up from germline, CDR1 is SNHLY and CDR2 is FYNNEI. Trimming stripped 3 bases from V and 5 bases from J, with 1 base between. The CDR3 contains 11 residues. For the CDR3, the DNA is TGTGCCAGCAGTGAGACCGGGGAGCTGTTTTTT. Residues: CASSETGELFF. The full variable domain, completed using reference TRBV2 and TRBJ2-2, is EPEVTQTPSHQVTQMGQEVILRCVPISNHLYFYWYRQILGQKVEFLVSFYNNEISEKSEIFDDQFSVERPDGSNFTLKIRSTKLEDSAMYFCASSETGELFFGEGSRLTVL.

The genes are TRBV7-9 and TRBJ1-5; unclear D gene. From germline, CDR1 is SEHNR and CDR2 FQNEAQ (reference sequence). The V and J ends lost 3 bases and 5 bases respectively, with 8 bases between them. The CDR3 sequence is 13 residues long. This CDR3 reads CASSFGLDQPQHF. In nucleotides, the CDR3 is TGTGCCAGCAGCTTTGGCTTGGATCAGCCCCAGCATTTT.

V is TRBV10-1 and J is TRBJ1-2, with D possibly matching TRBD1 (6 bases). The germline CDR1 and CDR2 sequences are WNHNN and SYGVQD (reference sequence). The CDR3 runs 16 residues. V was pared by 8 bases and J by 5 bases, with 24 bases between. The CDR3 sequence: CASAPGGQQGLYGYTF. CDR3 sequence (DNA): TGCGCCAGCGCACCGGGGGGGCAACAGGGCCTATATGGCTACACCTTC.

This clone was found once. The gene calls are TRBV6-2 or TRBV6-3 and TRBJ2-3, with 7 positions matching TRBD2. Germline V lookup: CDR1 MNHEY, CDR2 SVGEGT. With V trimmed by 0 bases and J by 2 bases, 8 bases remained unmatched. This CDR3 has 17 residues. This CDR3 is CASSYSWRGSPTDTQYF. In DNA form, the CDR3 reads TGTGCCAGCAGTTACTCGTGGCGGGGGAGCCCCACAGATACGCAGTATTTT.